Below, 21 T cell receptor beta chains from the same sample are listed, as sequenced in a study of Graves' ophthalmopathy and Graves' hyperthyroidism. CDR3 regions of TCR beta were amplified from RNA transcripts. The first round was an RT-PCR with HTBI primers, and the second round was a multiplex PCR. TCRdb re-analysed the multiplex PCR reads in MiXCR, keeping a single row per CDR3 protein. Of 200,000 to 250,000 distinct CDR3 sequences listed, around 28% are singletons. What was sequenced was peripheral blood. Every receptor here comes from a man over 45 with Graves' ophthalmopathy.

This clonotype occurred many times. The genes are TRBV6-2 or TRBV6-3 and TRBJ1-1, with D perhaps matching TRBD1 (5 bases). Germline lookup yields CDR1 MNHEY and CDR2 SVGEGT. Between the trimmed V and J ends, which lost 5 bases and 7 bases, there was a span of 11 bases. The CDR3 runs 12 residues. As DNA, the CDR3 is TGTGCCAGCAGTATGGGGGGAGTTGAAGCTTTCTTT. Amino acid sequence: CASSMGGVEAFF.

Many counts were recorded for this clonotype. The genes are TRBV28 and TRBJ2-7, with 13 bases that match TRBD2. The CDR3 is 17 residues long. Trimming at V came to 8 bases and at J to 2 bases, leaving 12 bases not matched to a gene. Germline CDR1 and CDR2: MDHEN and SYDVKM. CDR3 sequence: CASGDAAGTSGTYEQYF. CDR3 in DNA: TGTGCCAGCGGGGATGCCGCGGGGACTAGCGGGACCTACGAGCAGTACTTC.

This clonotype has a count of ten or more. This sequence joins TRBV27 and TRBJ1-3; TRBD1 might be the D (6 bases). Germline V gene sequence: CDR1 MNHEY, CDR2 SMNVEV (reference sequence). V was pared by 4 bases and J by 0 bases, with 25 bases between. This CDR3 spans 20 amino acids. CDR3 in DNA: TGTGCCAGCAGTTCGTCTCCGAACAGGGACGCCTCAGACTCTGGAAACACCATATATTTT. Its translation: CASSSSPNRDASDSGNTIYF.

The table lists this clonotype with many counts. The CDR3: CASSPLLASYPETQYF. CDR3 nucleotides: TGCGCCAGCAGCCCGCTACTAGCGTCATACCCCGAGACCCAGTACTTC. This rearrangement joins TRBV4-1 to TRBJ2-5; 7 bases agree with TRBD2. This CDR3 has 16 amino acids. The germline V gene encodes CDR1 MGHRA and CDR2 YSYEKL. V lost 4 bases to trimming and J lost 5 bases; unmatched junction nucleotides: 13.

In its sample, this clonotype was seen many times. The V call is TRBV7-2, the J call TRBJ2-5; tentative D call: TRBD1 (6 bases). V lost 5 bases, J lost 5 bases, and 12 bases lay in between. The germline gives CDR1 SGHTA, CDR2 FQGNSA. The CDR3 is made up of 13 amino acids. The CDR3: CASSMGAGETQYF. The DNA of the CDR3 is TGTGCCAGCAGCATGGGGGCTGGGGAGACCCAGTACTTC.

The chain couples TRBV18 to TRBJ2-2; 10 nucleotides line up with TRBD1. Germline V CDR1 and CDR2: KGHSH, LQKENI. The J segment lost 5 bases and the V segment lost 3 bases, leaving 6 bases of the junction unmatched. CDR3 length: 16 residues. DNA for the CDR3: TGTGCCAGCTCACCGATGAGACAGGGGGCGACCGGGGAGCTGTTTTTT. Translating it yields CASSPMRQGATGELFF. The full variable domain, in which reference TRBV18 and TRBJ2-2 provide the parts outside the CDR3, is NAGVMQNPRHLVRRRGQEARLRCSPMKGHSHVYWYRQLPEEGLKFMVYLQKENIIDESGMPKERFSAEFPKEGPSILRIQQVVRGDSAAYFCASSPMRQGATGELFFGEGSRLTVL.

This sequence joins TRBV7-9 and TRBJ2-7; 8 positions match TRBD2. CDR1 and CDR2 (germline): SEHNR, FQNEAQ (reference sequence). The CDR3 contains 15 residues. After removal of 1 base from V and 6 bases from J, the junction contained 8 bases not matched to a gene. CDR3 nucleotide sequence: TGTGCCAGCAGCTTAGACGCGTCGGGAGGGCGCGAGCAGTACTTC. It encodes CASSLDASGGREQYF.

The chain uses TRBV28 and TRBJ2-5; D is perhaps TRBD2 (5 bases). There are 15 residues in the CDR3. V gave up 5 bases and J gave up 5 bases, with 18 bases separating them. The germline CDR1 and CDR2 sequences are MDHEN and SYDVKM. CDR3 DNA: TGTGCCAGCAGTGCCCCCGAGGGCCCCCGGGAGACCCAGTACTTC. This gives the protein CASSAPEGPRETQYF.

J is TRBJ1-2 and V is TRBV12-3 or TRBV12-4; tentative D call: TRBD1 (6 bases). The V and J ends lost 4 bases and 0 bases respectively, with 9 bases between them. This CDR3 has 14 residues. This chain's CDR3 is CASSSNRANYGYTF. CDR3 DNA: TGTGCCAGCAGTTCGAACAGGGCTAACTATGGCTACACCTTC.

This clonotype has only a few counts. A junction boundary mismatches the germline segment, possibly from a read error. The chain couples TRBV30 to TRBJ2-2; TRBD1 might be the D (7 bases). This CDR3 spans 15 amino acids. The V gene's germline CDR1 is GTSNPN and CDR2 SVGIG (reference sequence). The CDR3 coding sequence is TGTGCCTGGAGGGGCCGGGACAGAGACTCCGGGGGGCTGTTTTTT. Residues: CAWRGRDRDSGGLFF.

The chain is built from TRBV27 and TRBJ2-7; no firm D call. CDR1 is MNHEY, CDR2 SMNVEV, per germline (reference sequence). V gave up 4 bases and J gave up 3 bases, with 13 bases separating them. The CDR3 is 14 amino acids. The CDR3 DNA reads TGTGCCAGCAGTTCGCCCTTAGGAAACTACGAGCAGTACTTC. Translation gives CASSSPLGNYEQYF.

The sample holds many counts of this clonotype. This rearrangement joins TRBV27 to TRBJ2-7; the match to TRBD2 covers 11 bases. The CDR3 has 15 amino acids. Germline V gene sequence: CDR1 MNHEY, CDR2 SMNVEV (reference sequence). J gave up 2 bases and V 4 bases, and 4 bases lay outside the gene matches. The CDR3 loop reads CASSSPGLAAYEQYF. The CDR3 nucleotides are TGTGCCAGCAGTTCTCCGGGACTAGCGGCCTACGAGCAGTACTTC.

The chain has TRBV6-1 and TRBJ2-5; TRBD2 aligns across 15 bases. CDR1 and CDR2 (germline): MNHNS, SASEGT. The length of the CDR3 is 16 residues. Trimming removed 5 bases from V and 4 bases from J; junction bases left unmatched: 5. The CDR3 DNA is TGTGCCAGCAGTCCGGGACTAGCGGGGGGCGCAGAGACCCAGTACTTC. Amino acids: CASSPGLAGGAETQYF.

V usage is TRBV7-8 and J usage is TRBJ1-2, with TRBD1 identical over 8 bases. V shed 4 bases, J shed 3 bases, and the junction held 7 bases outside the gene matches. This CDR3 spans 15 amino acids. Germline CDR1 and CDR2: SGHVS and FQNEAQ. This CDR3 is CASSSRQGPDYGYTF. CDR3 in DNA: TGTGCCAGCAGCTCCCGACAGGGGCCCGACTATGGCTACACCTTC.

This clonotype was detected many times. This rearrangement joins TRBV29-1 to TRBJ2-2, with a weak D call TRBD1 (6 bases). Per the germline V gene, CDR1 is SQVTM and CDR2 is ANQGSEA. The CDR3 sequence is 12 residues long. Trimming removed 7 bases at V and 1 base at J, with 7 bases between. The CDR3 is CSADRNTGELFF. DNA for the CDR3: TGCAGCGCGGACAGGAACACCGGGGAGCTGTTTTTT.

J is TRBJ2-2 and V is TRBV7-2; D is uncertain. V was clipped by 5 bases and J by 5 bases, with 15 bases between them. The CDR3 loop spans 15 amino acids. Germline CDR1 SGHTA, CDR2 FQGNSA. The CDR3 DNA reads TGTGCCAGCAGCGCCTCGACCGTCCAGACCGGGGAGCTGTTTTTT. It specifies CASSASTVQTGELFF.

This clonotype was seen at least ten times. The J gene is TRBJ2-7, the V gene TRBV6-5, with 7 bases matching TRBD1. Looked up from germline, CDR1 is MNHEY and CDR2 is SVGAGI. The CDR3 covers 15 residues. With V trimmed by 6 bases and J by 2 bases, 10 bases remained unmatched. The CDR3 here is CASRHNPGQAYEQYF. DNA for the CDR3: TGTGCCAGCAGACACAACCCTGGACAGGCCTACGAGCAGTACTTC.

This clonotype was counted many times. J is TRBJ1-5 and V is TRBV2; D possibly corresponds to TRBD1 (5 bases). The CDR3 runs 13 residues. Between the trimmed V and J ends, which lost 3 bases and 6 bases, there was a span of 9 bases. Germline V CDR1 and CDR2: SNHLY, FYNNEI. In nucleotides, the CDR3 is TGTGCCAGCAGTGATGGGGGGGTTCAGCCCCAGCATTTT. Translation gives CASSDGGVQPQHF.

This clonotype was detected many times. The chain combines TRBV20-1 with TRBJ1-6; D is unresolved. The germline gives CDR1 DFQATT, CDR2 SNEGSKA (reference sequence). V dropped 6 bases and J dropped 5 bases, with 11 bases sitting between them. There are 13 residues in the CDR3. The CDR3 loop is CSAMRVDNSPLHF. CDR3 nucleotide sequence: TGCAGTGCCATGCGGGTAGATAATTCACCCCTCCACTTT.

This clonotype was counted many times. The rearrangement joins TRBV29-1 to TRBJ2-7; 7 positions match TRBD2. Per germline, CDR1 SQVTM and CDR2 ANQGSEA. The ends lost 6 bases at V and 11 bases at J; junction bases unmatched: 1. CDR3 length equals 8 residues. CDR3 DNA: TGCAGCGTGGGGGGGGAGTACTTC. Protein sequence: CSVGGEYF.

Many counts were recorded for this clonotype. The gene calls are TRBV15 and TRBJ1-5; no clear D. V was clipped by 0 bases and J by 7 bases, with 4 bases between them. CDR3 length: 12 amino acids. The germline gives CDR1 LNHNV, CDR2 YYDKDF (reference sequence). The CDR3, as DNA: TGTGCCACCAGCAGAGATTTGCAGCCCCAGCATTTT. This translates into CATSRDLQPQHF.